The T cell receptor (beta chain) described here comes from a study of read filtering for tumor transcriptome and immune sequencing. Germline V CDR1 and CDR2: SGHAT, FQNNGV. Trimming took 2 bases from V and 0 from J; bases not matched to a gene: 6. This CDR3 has 17 residues. This clonotype was seen many times. The library was built from roughly 400 ng RNA with molecular barcoded adaptors for alpha/delta and beta/gamma chains. TCRdb processed the reads anew with MiXCR; each CDR3 protein has one entry. This table holds 50,000 or so distinct CDR3 sequences, roughly 12% found once. The chain employs TRBV11-2 and TRBJ2-3; TRBD2 aligns across 9 bases. The TCR sequence derives from a donor over 35 with multiple myeloma. Material for sequencing was a population of CD138-negative cells sorted from bone marrow. CDR3 DNA: TGTGCCAGCAGCTTACGGGGTAGCGGGGGTAGCACAGATACGCAGTATTTT. Translating it yields CASSLRGSGGSTDTQYF.